This TCR beta chain was sequenced during a study of shared clonotypes between healthy human individuals. Study-wide results and limits: Sampling covered nothing but blood. Tissue TCR repertoires likely differ from those found in blood.

As to this clone: Its matching antigen is unknown.

The CDR3 length is 16 residues. With 4 bases clipped from V and 2 bases from J, the junction kept 6 bases outside the gene matches. Per germline, CDR1 KGHSH and CDR2 LQKENI. Repertoires were generated with immunoSEQ multiplex PCR, while TCRdb's copy carries only in-frame clones and drops some. The sample shows about 2,500,000 clones, roughly 92% of them seen only once. The clonotype originates from a man aged 18 to 30 in good health. Sequencing input: naive CD4+ T cells sorted from blood. As for subset: CD45RA+ positively selected. The rearrangement uses TRBV18 and TRBJ2-5, with 11 bases identical to TRBD1. CDR3 sequence (DNA): TGTGCCAGCTCACGTCGGACAGGGGGCCGGCAAGAGACCCAGTACTTC. Translated: CASSRRTGGRQETQYF.